The 19 T cell receptor beta chains presented below share a single source sample, sequenced in a study of blood T cells in healthy people across ages. A sample-barcoded 5' primer and a J-beta primer mix were used in a second PCR of roughly 6 to 11 cycles. One entry per CDR3 protein, called by TCRdb with MiXCR from the 5' RACE reads. The table records about 1,400,000 distinct CDR3 sequences, 40% to 50% of them present only once. Sequencing was done on a sample of blood. The receptors were sampled from a woman under 30 in good health.

This clonotype was counted only a few times. The rearrangement joins TRBV7-9 to TRBJ2-5; D might be TRBD2 (6 bases). Germline V gives CDR1 SEHNR, CDR2 FQNEAQ (reference sequence). The CDR3 runs 17 residues. Trimming removed 2 bases at V and 2 bases at J, with 18 bases between. The CDR3 reads CASSLLVSAGLQETQYF. The CDR3, as DNA: TGTGCCAGCAGCTTATTAGTATCGGCGGGACTTCAAGAGACCCAGTACTTC.

This clonotype has only a few counts. The chain employs TRBV12-3 or TRBV12-4 and TRBJ2-5; weak D call: TRBD2 (5 bases). Trimming cost V 6 bases and J 11 bases, with 13 bases left between them. This CDR3 spans 11 amino acids. CDR3 nucleotide sequence: TGTGCCAGCAGGGCACTCCGAGGGCAGTACTTC. Its translation: CASRALRGQYF.

J is TRBJ2-6 and V is TRBV18; TRBD1 agrees at 7 bases. The CDR3 runs to 20 residues. Germline lookup yields CDR1 KGHSH and CDR2 LQKENI. Trimming took 2 bases from V and 5 from J; bases not matched to a gene: 18. The CDR3 nucleotides read TGTGCCAGCTCACCAACCTCTACCCTCGACAGGGAAGGTAGGGCCAACGTCCTGACTTTC. This gives the protein CASSPTSTLDREGRANVLTF.

As for this clonotype: Sequence at one end of the junction differs from germline and may be a read error. This CDR3 is CACSDPPGNSYEQYF. In DNA, the CDR3 is TGTGCCTGCAGCGACCCCCCGGGAAACTCCTACGAGCAGTACTTC. The J gene is TRBJ2-7, the V gene TRBV6-6, with D possibly being TRBD2 (5 bases). Germline V gene data show CDR1 as MNHNY and CDR2 as SVGAGI (reference sequence). CDR3 length: 15 residues.

V and J are TRBV21-1 and TRBJ2-1; the D segment call TRBD1 is taken from the table without a DNA check. TRBV21-1 is marked as a pseudogene. This CDR3 has 15 amino acids. CDR3 loop: CASSRRCRGCWEQFF. The CDR3 DNA is TGTGCCAGCAGCAGAAGGTGCAGGGGATGTTGGGAGCAGTTCTTC.

The chain has TRBV7-6 and TRBJ2-7; no reliable D call. Trimming took 6 bases from V and 5 from J, leaving 14 bases between them. CDR1 and CDR2 from the germline V gene are SGHVS and FNYEAQ. This CDR3 spans 13 amino acids. This chain's CDR3 is CASRPPAGDEQYF. CDR3 DNA sequence: TGTGCCAGCAGACCCCCGGCTGGCGACGAGCAGTACTTC.

The rearrangement uses TRBV5-1 and TRBJ2-7, with D perhaps being TRBD1 or TRBD2 (5 bases each). Germline loops: CDR1 SGHRS, CDR2 YFSETQ. The CDR3 consists of 14 residues. V dropped 6 bases and J dropped 3 bases, with 16 bases sitting between them. The DNA for the CDR3 is TGCGCCAGCACCCTAGAGGGGACCTTCTACGAGCAGTACTTC. This translates into CASTLEGTFYEQYF.

The chain links TRBV3-1 to TRBJ2-2; TRBD2 is a possible D gene (6 bases). Trimming took off 1 base at V and 10 bases at J, with 13 bases between the two ends. From germline, CDR1 is LGHDT and CDR2 YNNKEL (reference sequence). CDR3 length equals 14 residues. CDR3 sequence reads: CASSQATSREELFF. The CDR3 DNA reads TGTGCCAGCAGCCAAGCAACTAGCAGGGAGGAGCTGTTTTTT.

J is TRBJ2-2 and V is TRBV5-6; 9 bases line up with TRBD2. Looked up from germline, CDR1 is SGHDT and CDR2 is YYEEEE. CDR3 size: 16 residues. V dropped 0 bases and J dropped 8; count of bases not matched to a gene: 8. The CDR3 bases are TGTGCCAGCAGCTTGGGAGCGGGGGGCCCTAGAGGGGAGCTGTTTTTT. Translated, it gives CASSLGAGGPRGELFF.

V and J are TRBV7-9 and TRBJ2-1, with a weak D call TRBD2 (5 bases). The DNA matches TRBJ2-7 better at its end, which makes the J call doubtful. The germline CDR1 and CDR2 sequences are SEHNR and FQNEAQ (reference sequence). The CDR3 spans 15 residues. CDR3 amino acids: CASSTGSGPYNEQYF. The DNA for the CDR3 is TGTGCCAGCAGCACGGGAAGCGGTCCCTACAATGAGCAGTACTTC.

This chain uses TRBV28 with TRBJ2-7; possible D gene TRBD2, 5 bases. V dropped 6 bases and J dropped 6 bases, with 18 bases sitting between them. Germline V gene data show CDR1 as MDHEN and CDR2 as SYDVKM. The CDR3 sequence is 14 residues long. The CDR3 reads CASRSGPSGREQYF. The DNA for the CDR3 is TGTGCCAGCAGATCCGGGCCCAGCGGCCGCGAGCAGTACTTC.

This clonotype has a handful of counts. V usage is TRBV29-1 and J usage is TRBJ2-7, with D possibly being TRBD2 (6 bases). CDR1 SQVTM and CDR2 ANQGSEA come from the germline V gene. The CDR3 has 14 amino acids. Trimming removed 4 bases from V and 1 base from J, with 14 bases in between. DNA of the CDR3: TGCAGCGTTGTAGCCGGGACTTTGTCCTACGAGCAGTACTTC. Translated, it gives CSVVAGTLSYEQYF.

The chain joins TRBV10-3 to TRBJ1-1; 9 nucleotides match TRBD1. The length of the CDR3 is 15 residues. V trimming: 6 bases; J trimming: 2 bases; junction bases outside the gene matches: 7. Germline V gives CDR1 ENHRY, CDR2 SYGVKD. The CDR3 DNA sequence: TGTGCCATCAGCAAAGAGACAGGGGGAAACACTGAAGCTTTCTTT. Its protein product is CAISKETGGNTEAFF.

This chain links TRBV30 with TRBJ1-2; D is possibly TRBD1 (5 bases). Trimming took 2 bases from V and 7 from J, leaving 8 bases between them. CDR1 and CDR2 from the germline V gene are GTSNPN and SVGIG (reference sequence). The CDR3 has 11 amino acids. The CDR3 nucleotides are TGTGCCTGGAGTATGGGGGGTGGCTACACCTTC. It specifies CAWSMGGGYTF. The entire variable domain, with the rest obtained from reference TRBV30 and TRBJ1-2, is as follows: SQTIHQWPATLVQPVGSPLSLECTVEGTSNPNLYWYRQAAGRGLQLLFYSVGIGQISSEVPQNLSASRPQDRQFILSSKKLLLSDSGFYLCAWSMGGGYTFGSGTRLTVV.

The genes are TRBV18 and TRBJ2-5; D uncertain. The closer fit of TRBJ2-7 to the DNA end suggests the J call may be wrong. The CDR3 totals 13 residues. Germline V gives CDR1 KGHSH, CDR2 LQKENI. As DNA, the CDR3 is TGTGCCAGCTCACCAGTGCCGGACTACGAGCAGTACTTC. It codes for CASSPVPDYEQYF.

The table lists this clonotype with a few counts. The chain recombines TRBV5-1 with TRBJ2-3, with 9 bases matching TRBD2. The CDR3 has 13 residues. Germline CDR1 reads SGHRS; CDR2 reads YFSETQ. Germline trimming cut 1 base from V and 12 bases from J; bases unmatched to any gene: 6. The DNA for the CDR3 is TGCGCCAGCAGCTTGAAACCTAGCGGGGAACAGTATTTT. It translates to CASSLKPSGEQYF.

Worth noting for this clonotype: An end of the junction differs from the germline gene, which may be a read error. The chain employs TRBV5-6 and TRBJ1-4, with D perhaps TRBD1 (6 bases). The germline gives CDR1 SGHDT, CDR2 YYEEEE. The CDR3 consists of 14 residues. This chain's CDR3 is CASSRGGLNAKLFF. The CDR3 bases are TGTGCCAGCAGCCGAGGGGGTCTTAATGCAAAACTGTTTTTT.

V usage is TRBV4-1 and J usage is TRBJ2-3; 9 bases map to TRBD2. V dropped 1 base and J dropped 5; count of bases not matched to a gene: 10. The CDR3 is made up of 17 amino acids. Per the germline V gene, CDR1 is MGHRA and CDR2 is YSYEKL. This CDR3 is CASSQAIGGGALDTQYF. CDR3 sequence (DNA): TGCGCCAGCAGCCAAGCGATTGGCGGGGGGGCCCTAGATACGCAGTATTTT.

The V and J genes are TRBV4-1 and TRBJ1-2, with D perhaps matching TRBD1 (5 bases). The CDR3 runs to 13 residues. Germline V lookup: CDR1 MGHRA, CDR2 YSYEKL. The germline V and J ends were trimmed by 7 bases and 5 bases, with 14 bases remaining between them. The chain's CDR3 is CASTSDSAYGYTF. The DNA for the CDR3 is TGCGCCAGCACGTCTGACAGTGCTTATGGCTACACCTTC.